This entry is about one TCR beta chain. At one boundary the junction diverges from the germline segment, which might be a read error. CDR1 is SSHAT and CDR2 is FNYEAQ in the germline V gene (reference sequence). This CDR3 region has 15 residues. This sample is part of a study of blood T cell repertoires in COVID-19. Study information: From the United States, Italy and Spain came samples of acute and convalescent COVID-19. PBMCs, B-cell-depleted T cells, or T cells were the source of the cDNA or gDNA that made up the material.

In the original workflow: From reference gene primer amplification, estimates of nucleated cell counts were derived. TCRdb's copy holds only in-frame clones and misses some; the assay was immunoSEQ multiplex PCR. V and J calls and clone size are copied from that table; D and trimming were computed from the DNA. The repertoire holds under 140,000 clones, with about four fifths as singletons. The TCR comes from a woman between 55 and 75 years old with acute or convalescent COVID-19. Sequencing was carried out using peripheral blood. The chain employs TRBV7-7 and TRBJ2-3, with TRBD1 matching 9 bases. The DNA for the CDR3 is TGTGCTAGCAGCCTCACAGGGGGCAACTCAGATACGCAGTATTTT. It encodes CASSLTGGNSDTQYF.